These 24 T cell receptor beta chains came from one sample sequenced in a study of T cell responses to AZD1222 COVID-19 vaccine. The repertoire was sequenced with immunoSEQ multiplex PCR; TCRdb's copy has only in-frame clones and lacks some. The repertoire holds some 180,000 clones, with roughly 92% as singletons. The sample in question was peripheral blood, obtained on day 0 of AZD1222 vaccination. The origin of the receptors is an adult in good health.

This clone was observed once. The CDR3 loop is CASSSGAGGSETQYF. The DNA of the CDR3 is TGTGCCAGCTCTTCCGGAGCGGGGGGATCAGAGACCCAGTACTTC. V usage is TRBV18 and J usage is TRBJ2-5, with 9 nucleotides matching TRBD2. Germline trimming cut 6 bases from V and 4 bases from J; bases unmatched to any gene: 9. This CDR3 is 15 amino acids long. Germline CDR1 reads KGHSH; CDR2 reads LQKENI.

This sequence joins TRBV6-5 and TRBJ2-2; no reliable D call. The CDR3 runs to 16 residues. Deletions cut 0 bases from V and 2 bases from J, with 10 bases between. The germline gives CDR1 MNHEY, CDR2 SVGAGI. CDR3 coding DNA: TGTGCCAGCAGTTACTCGGTGACACTAAACACCGGGGAGCTGTTTTTT. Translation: CASSYSVTLNTGELFF.

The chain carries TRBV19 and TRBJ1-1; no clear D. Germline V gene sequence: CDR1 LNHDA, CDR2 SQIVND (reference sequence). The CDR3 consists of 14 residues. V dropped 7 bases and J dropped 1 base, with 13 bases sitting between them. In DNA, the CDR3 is TGTGCCAGTAATCCCGGACGGGGGAACACTGAAGCTTTCTTT. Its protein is CASNPGRGNTEAFF.

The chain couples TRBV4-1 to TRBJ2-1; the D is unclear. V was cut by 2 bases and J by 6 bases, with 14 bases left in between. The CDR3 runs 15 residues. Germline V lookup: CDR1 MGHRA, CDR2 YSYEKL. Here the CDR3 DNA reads TGCGCCAGCAGCCAAAACACCGGGCCGGGCAATGAGCAGTTCTTC. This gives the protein CASSQNTGPGNEQFF.

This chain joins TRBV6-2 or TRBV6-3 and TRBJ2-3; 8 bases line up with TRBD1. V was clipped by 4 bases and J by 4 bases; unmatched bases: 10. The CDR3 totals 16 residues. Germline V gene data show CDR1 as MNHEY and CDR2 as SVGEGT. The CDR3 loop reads CASSSTDRERADTQYF. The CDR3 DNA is TGTGCCAGCAGTTCCACGGACAGGGAACGGGCAGATACGCAGTATTTT.

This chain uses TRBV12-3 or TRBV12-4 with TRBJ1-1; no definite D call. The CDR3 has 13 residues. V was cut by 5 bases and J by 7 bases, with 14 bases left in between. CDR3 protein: CASSLRLDGEAFF. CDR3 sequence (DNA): TGTGCCAGCAGTCTCCGGTTGGACGGTGAAGCTTTCTTT.

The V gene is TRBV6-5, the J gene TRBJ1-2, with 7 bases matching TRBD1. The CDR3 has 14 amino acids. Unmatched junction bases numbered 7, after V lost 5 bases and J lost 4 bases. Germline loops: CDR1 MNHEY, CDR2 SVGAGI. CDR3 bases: TGTGCCAGCAGTACTTCCGGGACAGCCTATGGCTACACCTTC. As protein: CASSTSGTAYGYTF.

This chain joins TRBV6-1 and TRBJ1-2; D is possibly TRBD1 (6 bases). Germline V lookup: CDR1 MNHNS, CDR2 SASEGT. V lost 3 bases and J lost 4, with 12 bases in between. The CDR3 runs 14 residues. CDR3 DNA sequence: TGTGCCAGCAGTGAGAGGACAGACACCTATGGCTACACCTTC. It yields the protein CASSERTDTYGYTF.

In DNA, the CDR3 is TGCAGCGTGCCCACAGTAGCAAACCTCCAAGAGACCCAGTACTTC. Translation: CSVPTVANLQETQYF. This chain joins TRBV29-1 and TRBJ2-5; D is undetermined. Trimming took off 6 bases at V and 1 base at J, with 18 bases between the two ends. CDR1 SQVTM and CDR2 ANQGSEA come from the germline V gene. This CDR3 contains 15 residues.

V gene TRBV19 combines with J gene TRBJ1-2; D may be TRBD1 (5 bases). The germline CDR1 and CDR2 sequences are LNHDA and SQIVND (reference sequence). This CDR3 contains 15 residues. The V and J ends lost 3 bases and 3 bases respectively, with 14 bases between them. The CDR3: CASSIRGGDYYGYTF. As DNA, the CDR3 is TGTGCCAGTAGTATTCGGGGCGGGGATTACTATGGCTACACCTTC. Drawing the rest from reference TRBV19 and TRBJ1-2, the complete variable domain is DGGITQSPKYLFRKEGQNVTLSCEQNLNHDAMYWYRQDPGQGLRLIYYSQIVNDFQKGDIAEGYSVSREKKESFPLTVTSAQKNPTAFYLCASSIRGGDYYGYTFGSGTRLTVV.

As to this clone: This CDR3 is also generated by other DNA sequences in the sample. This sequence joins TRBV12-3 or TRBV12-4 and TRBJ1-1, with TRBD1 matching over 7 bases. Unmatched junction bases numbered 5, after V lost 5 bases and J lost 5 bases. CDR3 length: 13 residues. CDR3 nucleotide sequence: TGTGCCAGCAGTCCAGGGGGAGGAACTGAAGCTTTCTTT. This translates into CASSPGGGTEAFF.

CDR3 DNA: TGTGCCAGCAGCTCCGCACTAGAGGGATCAAATACGCAGTATTTT. It encodes CASSSALEGSNTQYF. This chain uses TRBV5-4 with TRBJ2-3, with D possibly matching TRBD2 (5 bases). Trimming took 3 bases from V and 7 from J, leaving 18 bases between them. The germline V gene encodes CDR1 SGHNT and CDR2 YYREEE (reference sequence). This CDR3 comprises 15 residues.

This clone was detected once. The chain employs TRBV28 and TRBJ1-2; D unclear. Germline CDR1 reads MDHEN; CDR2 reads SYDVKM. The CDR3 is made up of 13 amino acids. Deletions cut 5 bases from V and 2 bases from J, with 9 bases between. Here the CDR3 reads CASSISPNYGYTF. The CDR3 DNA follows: TGTGCCAGCAGTATATCACCAAACTATGGCTACACCTTC.

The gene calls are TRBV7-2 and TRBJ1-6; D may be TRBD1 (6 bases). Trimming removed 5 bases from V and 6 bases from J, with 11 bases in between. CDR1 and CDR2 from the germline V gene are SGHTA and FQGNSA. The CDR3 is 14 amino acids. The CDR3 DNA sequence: TGTGCCAGCAGCCCCAACAGGGTTAATTCACCCCTCCACTTT. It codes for CASSPNRVNSPLHF.

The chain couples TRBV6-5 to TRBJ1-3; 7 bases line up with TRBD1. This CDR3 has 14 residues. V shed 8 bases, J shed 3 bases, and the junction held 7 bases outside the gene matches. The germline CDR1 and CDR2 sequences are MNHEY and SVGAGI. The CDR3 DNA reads TGTGCCAGCCCAGACAGGGTTAATGGAAACACCATATATTTT. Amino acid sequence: CASPDRVNGNTIYF.

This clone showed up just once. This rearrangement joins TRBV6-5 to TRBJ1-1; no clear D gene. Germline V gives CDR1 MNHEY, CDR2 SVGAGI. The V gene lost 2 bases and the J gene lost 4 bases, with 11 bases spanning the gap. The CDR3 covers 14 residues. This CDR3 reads CASSYSNSGTEAFF. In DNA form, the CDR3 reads TGTGCCAGCAGTTACAGCAATTCCGGCACTGAAGCTTTCTTT.

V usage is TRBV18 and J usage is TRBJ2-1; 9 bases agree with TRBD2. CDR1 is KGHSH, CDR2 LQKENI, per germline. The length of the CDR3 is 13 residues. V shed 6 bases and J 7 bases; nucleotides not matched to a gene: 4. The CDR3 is CASSAGGPNEQFF. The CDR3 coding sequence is TGTGCCAGCTCGGCGGGGGGGCCAAATGAGCAGTTCTTC.

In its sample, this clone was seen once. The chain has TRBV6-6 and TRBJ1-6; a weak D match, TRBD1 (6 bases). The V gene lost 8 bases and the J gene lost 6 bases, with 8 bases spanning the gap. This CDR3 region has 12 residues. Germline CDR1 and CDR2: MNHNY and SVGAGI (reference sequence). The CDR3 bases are TGTGCCAGCCGACAGGTTAATTCACCCCTCCACTTT. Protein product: CASRQVNSPLHF.

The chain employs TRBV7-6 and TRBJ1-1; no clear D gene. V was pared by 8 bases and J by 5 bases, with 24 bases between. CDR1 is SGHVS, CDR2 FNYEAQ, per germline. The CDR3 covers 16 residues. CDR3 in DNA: TGTGCCAGCGCCCTCTCTAGGGTAATGAGTTTGACTGAAGCTTTCTTT. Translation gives CASALSRVMSLTEAFF.

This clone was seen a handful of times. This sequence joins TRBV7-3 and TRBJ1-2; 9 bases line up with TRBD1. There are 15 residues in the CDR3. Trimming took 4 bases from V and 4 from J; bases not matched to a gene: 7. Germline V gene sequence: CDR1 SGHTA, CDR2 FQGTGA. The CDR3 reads CASSSGQGSGYGYTF. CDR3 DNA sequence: TGTGCCAGCAGCTCGGGACAGGGCAGCGGCTATGGCTACACCTTC. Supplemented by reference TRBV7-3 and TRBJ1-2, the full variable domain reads GAGVSQTPSNKVTEKGKYVELRCDPISGHTALYWYRQSLGQGPEFLIYFQGTGAADDSGLPNDRFFAVRPEGSVSTLKIQRTERGDSAVYLCASSSGQGSGYGYTFGSGTRLTVV.

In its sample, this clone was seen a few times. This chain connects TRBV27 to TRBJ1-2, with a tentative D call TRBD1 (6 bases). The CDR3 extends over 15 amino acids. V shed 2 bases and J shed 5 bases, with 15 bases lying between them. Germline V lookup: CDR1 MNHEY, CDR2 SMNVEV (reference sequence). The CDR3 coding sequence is TGTGCCAGCAGTTTAGAATCAAGGGGGAGGTATGGCTACACCTTC. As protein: CASSLESRGRYGYTF.

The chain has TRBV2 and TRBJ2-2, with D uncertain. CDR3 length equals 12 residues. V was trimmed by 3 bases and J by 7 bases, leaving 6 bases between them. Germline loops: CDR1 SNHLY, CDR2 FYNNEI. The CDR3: CASSEVGGELFF. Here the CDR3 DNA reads TGTGCCAGCAGTGAGGTTGGCGGGGAGCTGTTTTTT.

CDR3 DNA sequence: TGCGCCAGCAGCTTGAACGTTGGGGGAAATGAGCAGTTCTTC. Protein sequence: CASSLNVGGNEQFF. The chain links TRBV5-1 to TRBJ2-1; the D call may be TRBD1 or TRBD2 (5 bases each). The V end was cut by 1 base, the J end by 7 bases, with 12 bases between. This CDR3 is built from 14 residues. The germline CDR1 and CDR2 sequences are SGHRS and YFSETQ.

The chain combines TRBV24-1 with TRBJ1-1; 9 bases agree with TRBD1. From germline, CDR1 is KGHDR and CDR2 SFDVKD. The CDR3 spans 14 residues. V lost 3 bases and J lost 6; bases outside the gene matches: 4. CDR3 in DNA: TGTGCCACCAGTGATGGACAGGGGATCTCTGAAGCTTTCTTT. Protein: CATSDGQGISEAFF.